Listed below are T cell receptor beta chains from one sample, sequenced in a study of Graves' ophthalmopathy and Graves' hyperthyroidism. Using its own MiXCR run on the multiplex PCR reads, TCRdb lists one record per CDR3 protein. This sample has about 23,000 distinct CDR3 sequences; roughly 50% occur once, and the top ten carry 5% to 8.5%. The sequencing sample was made of peripheral blood. The receptors derive from an adult woman with stable Graves' hyperthyroidism. Both conserved end residues are part of each CDR3. The order of the fields is CDR3 DNA, CDR3 protein, J gene, V gene, clone size, D gene. A D gene is named only where the DNA matches it firmly. Some rows mark clone size as missing; the rest say once, few, many or name a class of expanded clone.

CDR3nt: TGTGCCAGCAGTTTCACGGGAGTAGGTATGAATGAGCAGTTCTTC; CDR3aa: CASSFTGVGMNEQFF; j_gene: TRBJ2-1; v_gene: TRBV12-3/TRBV12-4; abundance: many; d_gene: -
CDR3nt: TGTGCCAGTAGTATTTCGACGGCAGACCAAGAGACCCAGTACTTC; CDR3aa: CASSISTADQETQYF; j_gene: TRBJ2-5; v_gene: TRBV19; abundance: few; d_gene: -
CDR3nt: TGTGCCAGCAGTTTTGGCCAGGGCAATCAGCCCCAGCATTTT; CDR3aa: CASSFGQGNQPQHF; j_gene: TRBJ1-5; v_gene: TRBV28; abundance: -; d_gene: -
CDR3nt: TGTGCCAGCAGCTTCAGGGACAGGGGAAACACCGGGGAGCTGTTTTTT; CDR3aa: CASSFRDRGNTGELFF; j_gene: TRBJ2-2; v_gene: TRBV11-1; abundance: -; d_gene: TRBD1
CDR3nt: TGTGCCACCAGCAGAGATCAGGAAGGCTCTGGGGCCAACGTCCTGACTTTC; CDR3aa: CATSRDQEGSGANVLTF; j_gene: TRBJ2-6; v_gene: TRBV15; abundance: -; d_gene: -
CDR3nt: TGTGCCAGCAACGACCGGGCAGGGACTTCACCCCTCCACTTT; CDR3aa: CASNDRAGTSPLHF; j_gene: TRBJ1-6; v_gene: TRBV6-1; abundance: medium-sized; d_gene: -
CDR3nt: TGTGCCAGCAGCCAGCAGAGTCGCCAGCCCCAGCATTTT; CDR3aa: CASSQQSRQPQHF; j_gene: TRBJ1-5; v_gene: TRBV12-3/TRBV12-4; abundance: -; d_gene: -
CDR3nt: TGTGCCAGCAATTTCGGGGGACCCGGGGAGCTGTTTTTT; CDR3aa: CASNFGGPGELFF; j_gene: TRBJ2-2; v_gene: TRBV27; abundance: many; d_gene: -
CDR3nt: TGCAGTGCTAGGGGGACTAGCGGGAGTGGGGTCTACAATGAGCAGTTCTTC; CDR3aa: CSARGTSGSGVYNEQFF; j_gene: TRBJ2-1; v_gene: TRBV20-1; abundance: -; d_gene: TRBD2
CDR3nt: TGTGCCAGCAGCCGGAAGGGGACAGGGTTCTACGAGCAGTACTTC; CDR3aa: CASSRKGTGFYEQYF; j_gene: TRBJ2-7; v_gene: TRBV11-3; abundance: -; d_gene: TRBD1
CDR3nt: TGTGCCAGCAGCCCCCACGGGGGGCCTTCCTACAATGAGCAGTTCTTC; CDR3aa: CASSPHGGPSYNEQFF; j_gene: TRBJ2-1; v_gene: TRBV9; abundance: many; d_gene: -
CDR3nt: TGTGCCAGCAGCCAGGGAGGAAGGGGTTCACCCCTCCACTTT; CDR3aa: CASSQGGRGSPLHF; j_gene: TRBJ1-6; v_gene: TRBV27; abundance: many; d_gene: -
CDR3nt: TGTGCCAGTAGAGGGGGCAATCAGCCCCAGCATTTT; CDR3aa: CASRGGNQPQHF; j_gene: TRBJ1-5; v_gene: TRBV19; abundance: -; d_gene: -
CDR3nt: TGTGCCAGCAGCCCCGGGACAGGGAGCTCCTACGAGCAGTACTTC; CDR3aa: CASSPGTGSSYEQYF; j_gene: TRBJ2-7; v_gene: TRBV7-6; abundance: many; d_gene: TRBD1
CDR3nt: TGTGCCAGCAGCCTCGGGACAGTTACGTGGGGCACTGAAGCTTTCTTT; CDR3aa: CASSLGTVTWGTEAFF; j_gene: TRBJ1-1; v_gene: TRBV5-6; abundance: many; d_gene: TRBD1
CDR3nt: TGTGCCAGCAGCCCGGCGGGGGTGCCTAATGAAAAACTGTTTTTT; CDR3aa: CASSPAGVPNEKLFF; j_gene: TRBJ1-4; v_gene: TRBV7-9; abundance: many; d_gene: -
CDR3nt: TGTGCCAGCAGCCCGGACAGGGTCCAAGAGACCCAGTACTTC; CDR3aa: CASSPDRVQETQYF; j_gene: TRBJ2-5; v_gene: TRBV6-5; abundance: many; d_gene: TRBD1
CDR3nt: -; CDR3aa: CACASSFAAGYQETQYF; j_gene: TRBJ2-5; v_gene: TRBV25-1; abundance: -; d_gene: -
CDR3nt: TGTGCCAGCAGTAGGCTCGAAAAACTGTTTTTT; CDR3aa: CASSRLEKLFF; j_gene: TRBJ1-4; v_gene: TRBV6-7; abundance: -; d_gene: -
CDR3nt: TGTGCCAGCAGCTTATCAAACAAAAACATTCAGTACTTC; CDR3aa: CASSLSNKNIQYF; j_gene: TRBJ2-4; v_gene: TRBV7-2; abundance: -; d_gene: -
CDR3nt: TGCAGTGCTAGAGATCCCGGGACAGGGGGCTATCGGCCCCAGCATTTT; CDR3aa: CSARDPGTGGYRPQHF; j_gene: TRBJ1-5; v_gene: TRBV20-1; abundance: many; d_gene: TRBD1
CDR3nt: TGTGCCAGCAGTTCGACCACGCACGGGTCGGATACGCAGTATTTT; CDR3aa: CASSSTTHGSDTQYF; j_gene: TRBJ2-3; v_gene: TRBV12-3/TRBV12-4; abundance: many; d_gene: -
CDR3nt: TGTGCTAGAGATCTCCTGCGACTAGCGGACAATGAGCAGTTCTTC; CDR3aa: CARDLLRLADNEQFF; j_gene: TRBJ2-1; v_gene: TRBV7-7; abundance: -; d_gene: TRBD2
CDR3nt: TGTGCCACCAGTGATGAACTAGCGGGAGACTCCTACAATGAGCAGTTCTTC; CDR3aa: CATSDELAGDSYNEQFF; j_gene: TRBJ2-1; v_gene: TRBV24-1; abundance: -; d_gene: TRBD2
CDR3nt: TGTGCCAGCCGGAGTTGGGATACGCAGTATTTT; CDR3aa: CASRSWDTQYF; j_gene: TRBJ2-3; v_gene: TRBV12-3/TRBV12-4; abundance: many; d_gene: -
CDR3nt: TGCGCCAGCAGCCAAGGACGGGGAGAAGGAGAAAAACTGTTTTTT; CDR3aa: CASSQGRGEGEKLFF; j_gene: TRBJ1-4; v_gene: TRBV4-3; abundance: -; d_gene: -
CDR3nt: TGCGCCAGCAGCCAAACTCCGGGACTAGCGATAGGCAATGAGCAGTTCTTC; CDR3aa: CASSQTPGLAIGNEQFF; j_gene: TRBJ2-1; v_gene: TRBV4-1; abundance: many; d_gene: TRBD2
CDR3nt: TGTGCCACCAGTCGGCGGCTAGCGGGATACAATGAGCAGTTCTTC; CDR3aa: CATSRRLAGYNEQFF; j_gene: TRBJ2-1; v_gene: TRBV24-1; abundance: few; d_gene: TRBD2
CDR3nt: TGTGCCAGCAGCTCGGGGGGTTCGAAGACCCAGTACTTC; CDR3aa: CASSSGGSKTQYF; j_gene: TRBJ2-5; v_gene: TRBV7-9; abundance: medium-sized; d_gene: TRBD2
CDR3nt: TGTGCCAGCAGCACGGGACTAGCGGGGGCCTACGAGCAGTACTTC; CDR3aa: CASSTGLAGAYEQYF; j_gene: TRBJ2-7; v_gene: TRBV12-3/TRBV12-4; abundance: -; d_gene: TRBD2
CDR3nt: TGCGCCAGCCCTGGTGCGGGAGGGTACAATGAGCAGTTCTTC; CDR3aa: CASPGAGGYNEQFF; j_gene: TRBJ2-1; v_gene: TRBV10-2; abundance: -; d_gene: TRBD2
CDR3nt: TGCAGTGCTAAGGCATTCGGGAGACAGGGCACTCACGAGCAGTACTTC; CDR3aa: CSAKAFGRQGTHEQYF; j_gene: TRBJ2-7; v_gene: TRBV20-1; abundance: medium-sized; d_gene: -
CDR3nt: TGTGCCAGTAGTGATCCCGGGAGAGGCACCGGGGAGCTGTTTTTT; CDR3aa: CASSDPGRGTGELFF; j_gene: TRBJ2-2; v_gene: TRBV19; abundance: medium-sized; d_gene: -
CDR3nt: TGTGCCACCAGCAGCCCCTCCCCGGCACAGTACAATGAGCAGTTCTTC; CDR3aa: CATSSPSPAQYNEQFF; j_gene: TRBJ2-1; v_gene: TRBV15; abundance: -; d_gene: -
CDR3nt: TGCGCCAGCAGCTTCTTACCGGGACAGTCCTACGAGCAGTACTTC; CDR3aa: CASSFLPGQSYEQYF; j_gene: TRBJ2-7; v_gene: TRBV5-1; abundance: many; d_gene: TRBD1
CDR3nt: TGTGCCAGTAGTTCGGGATTAAAAGACGAGCAGTACTTC; CDR3aa: CASSSGLKDEQYF; j_gene: TRBJ2-7; v_gene: TRBV19; abundance: -; d_gene: -
CDR3nt: TGTGCCAGCAGCGCCCGCACAGGGGAGCGCTCCTACGAGCAGTACTTC; CDR3aa: CASSARTGERSYEQYF; j_gene: TRBJ2-7; v_gene: TRBV7-6; abundance: -; d_gene: TRBD1
CDR3nt: TGTGCCAGCAGCGTATTCGATTGGGTGGGAGCTCGTGACAATGAGCAGTATTTT; CDR3aa: CASSVFDWVGARDNEQYF; j_gene: TRBJ2-3; v_gene: TRBV9; abundance: -; d_gene: -
CDR3nt: TGTGCCAGCAGTTATTGGCCCCGGACAGGGGGTGTCTACGAGCAGTACTTC; CDR3aa: CASSYWPRTGGVYEQYF; j_gene: TRBJ2-7; v_gene: TRBV6-2/TRBV6-3; abundance: many; d_gene: TRBD1
CDR3nt: TGTGCCAGCAGCCCTCGGGACGGGACCTACGAGCAGTACTTC; CDR3aa: CASSPRDGTYEQYF; j_gene: TRBJ2-7; v_gene: TRBV13; abundance: medium-sized; d_gene: -
CDR3nt: TGTGGCAGCAGCTCACCGAACTACTATGGCTACACCTTC; CDR3aa: CGSSSPNYYGYTF; j_gene: TRBJ1-2; v_gene: TRBV7-2; abundance: -; d_gene: -
CDR3nt: TGCAGCGCTAACAGGGGGATCTACGAGCAGTACTTC; CDR3aa: CSANRGIYEQYF; j_gene: TRBJ2-7; v_gene: TRBV20-1; abundance: -; d_gene: TRBD1
CDR3nt: TGTGCCAGCAGCGTAGAAGGAGGAGAGACCCAGTACTTC; CDR3aa: CASSVEGGETQYF; j_gene: TRBJ2-5; v_gene: TRBV9; abundance: medium-sized; d_gene: -
CDR3nt: TGTGCTAACTATGGCTACACCTTC; CDR3aa: CANYGYTF; j_gene: TRBJ1-2; v_gene: TRBV10-3; abundance: many; d_gene: -
CDR3nt: TGTGCCAGCAGCCAAGAGGAAACGCCCACCTACGAGCAGTACTTC; CDR3aa: CASSQEETPTYEQYF; j_gene: TRBJ2-7; v_gene: TRBV4-2; abundance: many; d_gene: -
CDR3nt: TGTGCCAGCATTTGGCAGGGGCACAATTCCCTCCACTTT; CDR3aa: CASIWQGHNSLHF; j_gene: TRBJ1-6; v_gene: TRBV12-3/TRBV12-4; abundance: -; d_gene: -
CDR3nt: TGTGCCAGCAGCCAGGGACTAGCGGCCTACGAGCAGTACTTC; CDR3aa: CASSQGLAAYEQYF; j_gene: TRBJ2-7; v_gene: TRBV7-8; abundance: -; d_gene: TRBD2
CDR3nt: TGTGCCATCAGTGTTGGCTCGCTTTTCTACAATGAGCAGTTCTTC; CDR3aa: CAISVGSLFYNEQFF; j_gene: TRBJ2-1; v_gene: TRBV10-3; abundance: -; d_gene: -
CDR3nt: TGTGCCAGCAACACCCACACCCCCCCAACACAGGGGTTCACCGGGGAGCTGTTTTTT; CDR3aa: CASNTHTPPTQGFTGELFF; j_gene: TRBJ2-2; v_gene: TRBV12-3/TRBV12-4; abundance: many; d_gene: TRBD1
CDR3nt: TGTGCCAGCAGTGAAGGTAGCGGGATCGAGCAGTACTTC; CDR3aa: CASSEGSGIEQYF; j_gene: TRBJ2-7; v_gene: TRBV6-4; abundance: -; d_gene: TRBD2